This TCR beta chain was obtained from a study of blood T cell repertoires in COVID-19. Background on the study: Sites in the United States, Italy and Spain provided acute and convalescent COVID-19 samples. Sources were T cells, B-cell-depleted T cells, or PBMCs; the material itself was cDNA or gDNA.

The CDR3 has 15 amino acids. Germline lookup yields CDR1 MNHEY and CDR2 SVGAGI. The germline V and J ends were trimmed by 6 bases and 1 base, with 10 bases remaining between them. A few counts support this clone. Under the authors' procedure: It was from reference gene primer amplification that nucleated cell counts were estimated. TCRdb's copy holds only in-frame clones and misses some; the assay was immunoSEQ multiplex PCR. V and J calls and clone size come straight from that table; D and trimming were deduced from the DNA. The data contain about 260,000 clones, about 80% of them seen just once; the ten biggest clones take up around 1.8%.

The sequence came from an elderly woman with acute or convalescent COVID-19. The chain couples TRBV6-5 to TRBJ2-6; a possible D gene is TRBD1 (6 bases). Sequencing input: peripheral blood. CDR3 bases: TGTGCCAGCAGGGATACAGGGTCTGGGGCCAACGTCCTGACTTTC. Translating gives CASRDTGSGANVLTF.